One T cell receptor beta chain is described in this entry. Trimming took 1 base from V and 0 from J; bases not matched to a gene: 0. The CDR3 sequence is 15 residues long. CDR1 is SGHTA and CDR2 is FQGTGA in the germline V gene. This sample was taken from a study of OX40 agonist ivuxolimab in advanced cancers. The repertoire was sequenced with immunoSEQ multiplex PCR; TCRdb's copy has only in-frame clones and lacks some. The sample includes about 40,000 clones, around 80% of them seen just once. The clonotype originates from an adult with an advanced solid tumor such as melanoma, head and neck, liver or kidney cancer. V and J are TRBV7-3 and TRBJ2-3; 8 bases are shared with TRBD1. The sequencing here drew on CD4+ or CD8+ T cells sorted from blood, taken in a trial of the OX40 agonist ivuxolimab. In nucleotides, the CDR3 is TGTGCCAGCAGCTTAAGGACAGGGAGCACAGATACGCAGTATTTT. Its translation: CASSLRTGSTDTQYF.